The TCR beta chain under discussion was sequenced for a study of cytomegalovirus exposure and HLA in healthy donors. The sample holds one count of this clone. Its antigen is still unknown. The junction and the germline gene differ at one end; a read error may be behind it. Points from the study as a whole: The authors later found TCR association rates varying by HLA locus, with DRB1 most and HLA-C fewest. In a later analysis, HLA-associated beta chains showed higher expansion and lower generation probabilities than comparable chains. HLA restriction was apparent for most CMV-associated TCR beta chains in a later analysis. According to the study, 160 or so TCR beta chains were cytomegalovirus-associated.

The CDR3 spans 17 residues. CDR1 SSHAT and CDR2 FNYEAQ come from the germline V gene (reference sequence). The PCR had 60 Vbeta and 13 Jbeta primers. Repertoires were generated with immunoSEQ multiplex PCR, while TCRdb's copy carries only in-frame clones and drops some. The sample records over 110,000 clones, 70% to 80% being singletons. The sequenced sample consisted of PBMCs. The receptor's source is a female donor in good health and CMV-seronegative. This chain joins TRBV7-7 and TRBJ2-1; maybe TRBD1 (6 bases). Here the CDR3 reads CASSLDSRGGFYNEQFF. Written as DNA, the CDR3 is TGTGCTAGCAGCTTGGATTCCAGAGGGGGTTTCTACAATGAGCAGTTCTTC.